This record concerns one T cell receptor (beta chain) sequence. As yet, its antigen is unknown. This entry comes from a study of beta chain features in type 1 diabetes. General study findings and limits: Although PCR might favor shorter templates, it would do so equally in patients and controls.

Expressed TCRB transcripts were sequenced because the entire RNA isolate underwent reverse transcription. This table comes from immunoSEQ multiplex PCR, and its TCRdb copy is limited to in-frame clones, with some not included. The table lists fewer than 250,000 clones, 14% of them singletons. This clonotype originated in a woman between 40 and 55 years old in good health. Sequenced: naive CD4+ T cells from blood.

The CDR3 protein is CSVEFLTGWINTEAFF. DNA for the CDR3: TGCAGCGTTGAATTTTTGACAGGGTGGATAAACACTGAAGCTTTCTTT. The chain carries TRBV29-1 and TRBJ1-1; 7 nucleotides agree with TRBD1. Germline assignment: CDR1 SQVTM and CDR2 ANQGSEA. The CDR3 spans 16 residues. J gave up 2 bases and V 2 bases, and 11 bases lay outside the gene matches.